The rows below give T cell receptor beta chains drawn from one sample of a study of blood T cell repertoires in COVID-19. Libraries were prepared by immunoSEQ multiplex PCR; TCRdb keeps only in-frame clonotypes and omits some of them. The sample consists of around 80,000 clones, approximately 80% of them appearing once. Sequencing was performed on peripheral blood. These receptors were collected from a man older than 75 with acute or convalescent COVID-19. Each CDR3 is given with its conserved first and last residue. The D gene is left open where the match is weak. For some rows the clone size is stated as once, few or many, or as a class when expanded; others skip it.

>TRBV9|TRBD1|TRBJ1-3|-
TGTGCCAGCAGCCAGGGACAGGGCTGGAGCTCTGGAAACACCATATATTTT
CASSQGQGWSSGNTIYF
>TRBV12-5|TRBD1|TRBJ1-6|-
TGTGCTAGTGGTTTGGGGACAGGCAGCTCCTATAATTCACCCCTCCACTTT
CASGLGTGSSYNSPLHF
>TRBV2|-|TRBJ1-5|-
TGTGCCAGCAAAGACCCGGGACAGCCCCAGCATTTT
CASKDPGQPQHF
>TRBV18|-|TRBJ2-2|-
TGTGCCAGCTCCGATTCGGGACTTACGAACACCGGGGAGCTGTTTTTT
CASSDSGLTNTGELFF
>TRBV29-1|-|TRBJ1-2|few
TGCAGCGTTGAAGACTCTCCAGGGAACCCTCGTTATGGCTACACCTTC
CSVEDSPGNPRYGYTF
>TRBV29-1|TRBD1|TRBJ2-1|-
TGCAGCGTCGATAATGAGGGTGGGACAGTATACAATGAGCAGTTCTTC
CSVDNEGGTVYNEQFF
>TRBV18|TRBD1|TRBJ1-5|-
TGTGCCAGCTCGCCTGGACAGGGTGAACAGCCCCAGCATTTT
CASSPGQGEQPQHF
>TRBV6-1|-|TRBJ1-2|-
TGTGCCAGCAGCCCCGGACTGGACTATGGCTACACCTTC
CASSPGLDYGYTF
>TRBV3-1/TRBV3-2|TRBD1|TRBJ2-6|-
TGTGCCAGCAGCCCTAGACAGGGGTTGGCTGGGGCCAACGTCCTGACTTTC
CASSPRQGLAGANVLTF
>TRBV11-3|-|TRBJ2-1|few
TGTGCCAGCAGCTTAGGTCGCGGTGAGCAGTTCTTC
CASSLGRGEQFF
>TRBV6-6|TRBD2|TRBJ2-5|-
TGTGCCAGCAGCCAGTTAGGAGCGGGGGACGGGACCCAGTACTTC
CASSQLGAGDGTQYF
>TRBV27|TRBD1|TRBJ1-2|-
TGTGCCAGCACCCTAGCCCCCGGGACAGGTGGCTACACCTTC
CASTLAPGTGGYTF
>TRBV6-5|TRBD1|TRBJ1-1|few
TGTGCCAGCACGCGACAGGGGGCTATCACTGAAGCTTTCTTT
CASTRQGAITEAFF
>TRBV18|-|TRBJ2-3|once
TGTGCCAGCTCACCACCGCGCGACGACAATACGCAGTATTTT
CASSPPRDDNTQYF
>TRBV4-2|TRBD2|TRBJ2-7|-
TGTGCCAGCAGCCCAACGGGGGCGGGGGGCTACGAGCAGTACTTC
CASSPTGAGGYEQYF
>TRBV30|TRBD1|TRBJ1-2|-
TGTGCCTGGAGGACAGGGATCTCCTATGGCTACACCTTC
CAWRTGISYGYTF
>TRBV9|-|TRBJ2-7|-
TGTGCCAGCAGCGTAGGAGAGGGTCGCTACGAGCAGTACTTC
CASSVGEGRYEQYF
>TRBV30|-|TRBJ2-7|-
TGTGCCTGGAGTATAGGGGGTTTAGGCTACGAGCAGTACTTC
CAWSIGGLGYEQYF
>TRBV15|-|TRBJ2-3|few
TGTGCCACCAGCAGAGGTAGCGCTAGCGCACTTCTAATCACAGATACGCAGTATTTT
CATSRGSASALLITDTQYF
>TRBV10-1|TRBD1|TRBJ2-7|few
TGCGCCAGCAGCGGGACAGAAAGCTCCTACGAGCAGTACTTC
CASSGTESSYEQYF
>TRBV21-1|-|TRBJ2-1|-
TGTGCCAGCAGCAAAGACGACAGGGGCCGTAACAATGAGCAGTTCTTC
CASSKDDRGRNNEQFF
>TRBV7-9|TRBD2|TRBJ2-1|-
TGTGCCAGCAGCCCAGGGACTAGCGGGGGCAATGAGCAGTTCTTC
CASSPGTSGGNEQFF
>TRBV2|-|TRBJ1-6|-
TGTGCCAGCAGTTGGACAGAGAGCTCCTATAATTCACCCCTCCACTTT
CASSWTESSYNSPLHF
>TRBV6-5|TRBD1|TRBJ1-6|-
TGTGCCAGTGGACAGGACACCTTTTCGACACCCCTCCACTTT
CASGQDTFSTPLHF
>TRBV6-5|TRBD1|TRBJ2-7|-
TGTGCCAGCAGTCATCTACAGGGGGCCTCCTACGAGCAGTACTTC
CASSHLQGASYEQYF
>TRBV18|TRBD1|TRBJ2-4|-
TGTGCCAGCTCACCCCCCCAGACAGGGGTGGTAGCCAAAAACATTCAGTACTTC
CASSPPQTGVVAKNIQYF
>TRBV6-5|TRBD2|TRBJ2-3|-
TGTGCCAGCAGTTACGCAGCGGGGAGTAGCACAGATACGCAGTATTTT
CASSYAAGSSTDTQYF
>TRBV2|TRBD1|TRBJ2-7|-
TGTGCCAGCAGTCGACAGGGCTTGGGGTACGAGCAGTACTTC
CASSRQGLGYEQYF
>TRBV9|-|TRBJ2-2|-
TGTGCCAGCGGCGTAGCTCTGACACCGAACACCGGGGAGCTGTTTTTT
CASGVALTPNTGELFF
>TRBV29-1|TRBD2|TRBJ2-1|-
TGCAGCGCCACTAGCGGGGGCGGGAATGAGCAGTTCTTC
CSATSGGGNEQFF
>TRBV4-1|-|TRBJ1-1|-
TGCGCCAGCAGCCAAGAGGGTCAGGGGATGAACACTGAAGCTTTCTTT
CASSQEGQGMNTEAFF
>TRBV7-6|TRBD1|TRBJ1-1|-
TGTGCCAGCAGCTGGGCCCCCCCCGGACAGGGGGCCTCGAACACTGAAGCTTTCTTT
CASSWAPPGQGASNTEAFF